This record concerns one TCR beta chain sequence. Other DNA variants within this sample encode the same CDR3. In the source study's methods: Estimation of nucleated cell counts relied on the amplification of reference gene primers. Data came from immunoSEQ multiplex PCR; TCRdb stores just in-frame clones and leaves some out. V, J and clone size derive from that table, while D and trimming were established from the DNA sequence. Here the sample spans 350,000 to 400,000 clones, 80% to 90% being singletons. These data come from a study of blood T cell repertoires in COVID-19. Ages ranged from roughly 18 to 100 years, with residence in about 23 US areas. Input material: PBMCs or T cells enriched from blood (not recorded which). The origin of this receptor is a man between 18 and 35 years old who had recovered from COVID-19.

CDR3 DNA sequence: TGTGCCAGCTCACCGGGACAGACATCGTACGAGCAGTACTTC. Its translation is CASSPGQTSYEQYF. The chain recombines TRBV18 with TRBJ2-7, with 7 bases lining up with TRBD1. The CDR3 spans 14 residues. Germline values: CDR1 KGHSH, CDR2 LQKENI. V lost 3 bases to trimming and J lost 4 bases; unmatched junction nucleotides: 6. Variable domain in full (rest from reference TRBV18 and TRBJ2-7): NAGVMQNPRHLVRRRGQEARLRCSPMKGHSHVYWYRQLPEEGLKFMVYLQKENIIDESGMPKERFSAEFPKEGPSILRIQQVVRGDSAAYFCASSPGQTSYEQYFGPGTRLTVT.